This T cell receptor (beta chain) was documented in a study of T cells in Graves' hyperthyroidism and ophthalmopathy. The study, taken as a whole, reports: Most thyroid clonotypes expanded above 0.001 appeared in blood too.

Authors of the study amplified TCR beta CDR3 regions from RNA transcripts. First-round RT-PCR of the TCR CDR3 relied on the HTBI primer set. TCRdb called the multiplex PCR reads again in MiXCR, with one record for every CDR3 protein. The sample includes a few hundred thousand distinct CDR3 sequences, just under 15% of them seen just once. The study defined stable Graves' hyperthyroidism as no ophthalmopathy progression within 18 months. More than 9.5 ml fresh peripheral blood yielded the PBMCs. Trimming shortened V by 5 bases and J by 5 bases, and 15 bases separated the two germline ends. CDR3 length equals 14 residues. Germline V gives CDR1 MNHEY, CDR2 SMNVEV (reference sequence). Many counts were recorded for this clonotype. As yet, its antigen is unknown.

V usage is TRBV27 and J usage is TRBJ2-5, with a tentative D call TRBD1 (5 bases). The sequenced material came from blood. This receptor was obtained from a woman younger than 45 with Graves' hyperthyroidism. This CDR3 reads CASSLGWGLETQYF. The CDR3 DNA sequence: TGTGCCAGCAGTCTAGGGTGGGGCCTGGAGACCCAGTACTTC.